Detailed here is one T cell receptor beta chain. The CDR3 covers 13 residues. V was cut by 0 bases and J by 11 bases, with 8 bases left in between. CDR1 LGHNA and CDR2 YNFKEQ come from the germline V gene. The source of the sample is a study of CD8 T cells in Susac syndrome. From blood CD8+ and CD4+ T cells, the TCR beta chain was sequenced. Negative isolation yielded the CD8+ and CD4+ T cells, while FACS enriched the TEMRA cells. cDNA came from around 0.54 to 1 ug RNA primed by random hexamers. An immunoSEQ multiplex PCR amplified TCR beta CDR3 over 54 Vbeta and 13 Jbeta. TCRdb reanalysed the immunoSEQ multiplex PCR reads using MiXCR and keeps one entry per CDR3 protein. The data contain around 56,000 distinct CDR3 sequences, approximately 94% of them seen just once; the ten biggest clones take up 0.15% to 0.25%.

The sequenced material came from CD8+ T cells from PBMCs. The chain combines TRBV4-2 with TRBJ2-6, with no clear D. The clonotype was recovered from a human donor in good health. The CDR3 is CASSQEDGYVLTF. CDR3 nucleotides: TGTGCCAGCAGCCAAGAGGACGGGTACGTCCTGACTTTC.